Listed below are T cell receptor beta chains from one sample, sequenced in a study of blood T cells in healthy people across ages. From the 5' RACE reads, TCRdb called clonotypes with MiXCR, one entry per CDR3 protein. Found here are 720,000 or so distinct CDR3 sequences, around 38% of them singletons; the top ten hold around 30%. The sequencing sample was made of blood. These receptor sequences come from a man older than 75 in good health. Both conserved end residues are part of each CDR3. A D gene is named only where the DNA matches it firmly. Only some rows state a clone size, as once, few, many or a class for expanded clones.

clone_size	d_call	v_call	j_call	cdr3_aa	cdr3_nt
many	-	TRBV28	TRBJ2-7	CASMDTYYEQYF	TGTGCCAGCATGGACACTTACTACGAGCAGTACTTC
-	TRBD1	TRBV4-2	TRBJ2-4	CASSQGQSLAKNIQYF	TGTGCCAGCAGCCAGGGACAGAGTCTAGCCAAAAACATTCAGTACTTC
-	-	TRBV6-2/TRBV6-3	TRBJ2-5	CASSYDPSPTRSSETQYF	TGTGCCAGCAGTTACGACCCTTCCCCCACCAGGTCGTCCGAGACCCAGTACTTC
-	-	TRBV7-2	TRBJ2-5	CASSLPGGGGLQETQYF	TGTGCCAGCAGCTTACCCGGCGGTGGAGGCCTCCAAGAGACCCAGTACTTC
-	TRBD1	TRBV7-2	TRBJ1-2	CASSSTGEGFYGYTF	TGTGCCAGCAGCTCGACAGGGGAGGGGTTCTATGGCTACACCTTC
many	-	TRBV18	TRBJ2-5	CASSGQETQYF	TGTGCCAGCTCAGGACAAGAGACCCAGTACTTC
-	-	TRBV6-5	TRBJ1-2	CASSYSRARGTGGLYGYTF	TGTGCCAGCAGTTACTCTCGGGCTCGGGGCACCGGGGGTTTGTATGGCTACACCTTC
-	TRBD1	TRBV11-2	TRBJ2-1	CASSLGQTNEQFF	TGTGCCAGCAGCTTGGGACAGACGAATGAGCAGTTCTTC
-	-	TRBV7-2	TRBJ1-2	CASSSGGRGRYGYTF	TGTGCCAGCAGCTCGGGGGGTCGGGGCCGGTATGGCTACACCTTC
-	-	TRBV29-1	TRBJ2-1	CSVLSGIDDEQFF	TGCAGCGTCCTCAGCGGAATTGACGATGAGCAGTTCTTC
-	-	TRBV12-3/TRBV12-4	TRBJ2-5	CASSVHSGGTQYF	TGTGCCAGCAGTGTGCACTCCGGCGGGACCCAGTACTTC
few	TRBD2	TRBV6-2/TRBV6-3	TRBJ2-5	CASRAFGSGRAALETQYF	TGTGCCAGCAGAGCCTTCGGTAGCGGGAGGGCCGCCTTGGAGACCCAGTACTTC
few	-	TRBV7-2	TRBJ2-3	CASSPPRDSTDTQYF	TGTGCCAGCAGCCCCCCGAGGGACTCGACAGATACGCAGTATTTT
-	-	TRBV27	TRBJ1-5	CASSFIGQPQHF	TGTGCCAGCAGTTTCATAGGTCAGCCCCAGCATTTT
-	TRBD1	TRBV20-1	TRBJ2-7	CSARGPGGNYEQYF	TGCAGTGCTAGAGGGCCAGGGGGAAACTACGAGCAGTACTTC
-	-	TRBV6-4	TRBJ2-5	CASSEDRRHNEQYF	TGTGCCAGCAGTGAAGACAGGCGCCACAATGAGCAGTACTTC
-	TRBD2	TRBV20-1	TRBJ2-7	CSARTSGRRPYEQYF	TGCAGTGCTAGGACTAGCGGGAGGCGTCCCTACGAGCAGTACTTC
many	TRBD2	TRBV29-1	TRBJ2-1	CSVASGGSYNEQFF	TGCAGCGTCGCCTCGGGGGGATCCTACAATGAGCAGTTCTTC
few	-	TRBV4-3	TRBJ1-2	CASSQDLRGPTNYGYTF	TGCGCCAGCAGCCAAGATTTAAGGGGTCCTACTAACTATGGCTACACCTTC
few	-	TRBV3-1	TRBJ2-7	CASSHRGTPYEQYF	TGTGCCAGCAGCCATCGGGGGACCCCCTACGAGCAGTACTTC
-	-	TRBV4-2	TRBJ1-2	CASSQDEGVLYGYTF	TGTGCCAGCAGCCAAGATGAAGGGGTCCTCTATGGCTACACCTTC
many	-	TRBV12-3/TRBV12-4	TRBJ2-5	CASSLREETQYF	TGTGCCAGCAGTTTGCGGGAAGAGACCCAGTACTTC
-	-	TRBV20-1	TRBJ2-5	CSGGRNQETQYF	TGCAGTGGGGGTAGGAACCAAGAGACCCAGTACTTC
-	-	TRBV4-2	TRBJ1-2	CASSPHIGGYTF	TGTGCCAGCAGCCCCCACATAGGCGGCTACACCTTC
few	-	TRBV24-1	TRBJ2-4	CATSDTRDMAKNIQYF	TGTGCCACCAGTGATACTAGGGACATGGCCAAAAACATTCAGTACTTC
-	-	TRBV29-1	TRBJ2-1	CSGGAYNEQFF	TGCAGCGGTGGCGCCTACAATGAGCAGTTCTTC
-	TRBD2	TRBV20-1	TRBJ2-3	CSASSGADTQYF	TGCAGTGCTAGTAGCGGGGCAGATACGCAGTATTTT
-	TRBD2	TRBV9	TRBJ2-1	CASSSPGTSGRETQFF	TGTGCCAGCAGCTCACCCGGGACTAGCGGGCGAGAGACCCAGTTCTTC
-	-	TRBV18	TRBJ2-1	CASSPSRGALNEQFF	TGTGCCAGCTCACCAAGTAGGGGGGCACTCAATGAGCAGTTCTTC
few	-	TRBV7-2	TRBJ2-6	CASSLSGSYSGANVLTF	TGTGCCAGCAGCCTATCGGGTTCCTACTCTGGGGCCAACGTCCTGACTTTC
few	-	TRBV4-1	TRBJ2-3	CASSQAVVRDTQYF	TGCGCCAGCAGCCAAGCGGTAGTTAGAGATACGCAGTATTTT
-	-	TRBV6-6	TRBJ2-7	CASSPIADLTYEQYF	TGTGCCAGCAGTCCTATAGCGGACCTGACCTACGAGCAGTACTTC
once	-	TRBV20-1	TRBJ2-3	CSARGREHTQYF	TGCAGTGCCAGGGGGCGGGAGCATACGCAGTATTTT
few	TRBD2	TRBV20-1	TRBJ2-2	CSALAGGPGDLFF	TGCAGTGCCCTAGCGGGGGGGCCCGGGGATCTGTTTTTT
-	-	TRBV3-1	TRBJ2-3	CASSRSLGQSTDTQYF	TGTGCCAGCTCACGATCCTTGGGTCAGAGCACAGATACGCAGTATTTT
-	TRBD2	TRBV15	TRBJ2-1	CATTGGGGKSSYNEQFF	TGTGCCACCACCGGGGGGGGCGGGAAGAGCTCCTACAATGAGCAGTTCTTC
few	-	TRBV5-1	TRBJ1-2	CASSLGQENYGYTF	TGCGCCAGCAGCTTGGGACAGGAGAACTATGGCTACACCTTC
few	-	TRBV4-3	TRBJ2-5	CASSRAFRETQYF	TGCGCCAGCAGCCGCGCTTTCCGAGAGACCCAGTACTTC
many	TRBD2	TRBV13	TRBJ2-3	CASSQRISSGGSDTQYF	TGTGCCAGCAGCCAGCGGATATCTAGCGGGGGGTCAGATACGCAGTATTTT
-	TRBD2	TRBV28	TRBJ2-7	CASRARRGLISYEQYF	TGTGCCAGCAGAGCACGACGGGGACTAATCTCCTACGAGCAGTACTTC
-	TRBD2	TRBV5-6	TRBJ2-7	CASRLNRRAGGLYEQYF	TGTGCCAGCAGGTTGAATAGGAGGGCGGGAGGATTATACGAGCAGTACTTC
-	TRBD2	TRBV20-1	TRBJ2-5	CSASTRSSGGAETQYF	TGCAGTGCTTCTACCCGGTCTAGCGGGGGAGCGGAGACCCAGTACTTC
-	-	TRBV7-2	TRBJ2-3	CASSFRVNTDTQYF	TGTGCCAGCAGCTTCAGGGTGAACACAGATACGCAGTATTTT
-	TRBD2	TRBV28	TRBJ2-1	CASSSIASGGRSEQFF	TGTGCCAGCAGCTCCATAGCTAGCGGAGGCCGAAGTGAGCAGTTCTTC
-	TRBD2	TRBV11-3	TRBJ2-3	CASGSGGFSADTQYF	TGTGCCAGCGGCTCCGGGGGGTTTTCGGCAGATACGCAGTATTTT
many	-	TRBV4-1	TRBJ2-6	CASSLGHLSGANVLTF	TGCGCCAGCAGCCTCGGACACCTGTCTGGGGCCAACGTCCTGACTTTC
-	-	TRBV13	TRBJ1-6	CASSFRSGRIVSPLHF	TGTGCCAGCAGCTTCCGGTCAGGGAGGATAGTGTCACCCCTCCACTTT
-	TRBD2	TRBV27	TRBJ2-7	CASSFASGSRRSYEQYF	TGTGCCAGCAGTTTCGCTAGCGGGTCGAGGAGATCCTACGAGCAGTACTTC
once	-	TRBV10-3	TRBJ1-2	CAISDHDLLNYGYTF	TGTGCCATCAGTGACCACGATCTATTGAACTATGGCTACACCTTC
few	-	TRBV11-2	TRBJ2-2	CASSLRGQTTGELFF	TGTGCCAGCAGCTTACGCGGACAGACCACCGGGGAGCTGTTTTTT
few	TRBD2	TRBV7-3	TRBJ2-1	CASSPTTGTSSEQFF	TGTGCCAGCAGCCCCACAACCGGGACTAGCAGTGAGCAGTTCTTC
-	TRBD1	TRBV30	TRBJ1-5	CAWTGTGEQPQHF	TGTGCCTGGACCGGGACAGGGGAACAGCCCCAGCATTTT
-	-	TRBV29-1	TRBJ1-2	CSVEFGYGYAF	TGCAGCGTTGAGTTTGGATATGGCTACGCCTTC
few	-	TRBV29-1	TRBJ1-1	CSVRRETEAFF	TGCAGCGTTAGAAGGGAAACTGAAGCTTTCTTT
-	-	TRBV12-3/TRBV12-4	TRBJ2-1	CACSLMRQYPSNEQFF	TGTGCCTGCAGTTTGATGCGGCAGTACCCAAGCAATGAGCAGTTCTTC
-	TRBD2	TRBV7-2	TRBJ2-3	CASSLAPSGRGGRDTQYF	TGTGCCAGCAGCTTAGCCCCCTCCGGGCGGGGGGGCCGCGATACGCAGTATTTT